This T cell receptor (beta chain) was observed in a study of beta chain features in type 1 diabetes. Overall study findings and caveats: Moderate yet significant TCRB CDR3 shortening was seen in Type 1 diabetes patients in all four CD4+ subsets. Within patients, naive, central memory and Treg TCRB repertoires seemed more similar than within healthy donors.

The authors reverse transcribed all of the isolated RNA, so sequencing captured expressed TCRB transcripts. Clones were read by immunoSEQ multiplex PCR, and TCRdb kept only the in-frame ones, dropping some. The sample carries about 740,000 clones, over 10% recorded once. This CDR3 region has 14 residues. V lost 4 bases, J lost 10 bases, and 6 bases stayed unmatched. The germline V gene encodes CDR1 SGHDN and CDR2 FVKESK. On this clone itself: Its antigen is as yet unknown.

This sequence joins TRBV14 and TRBJ1-4, with 10 bases aligning to TRBD1. The origin of this receptor is a young man with type 1 diabetes. Source material: naive CD4+ T cells from blood. CDR3 coding DNA: TGTGCCAGCAGCCGGGGACAGGGGATTGGAAAACTGTTTTTT. Protein sequence: CASSRGQGIGKLFF.